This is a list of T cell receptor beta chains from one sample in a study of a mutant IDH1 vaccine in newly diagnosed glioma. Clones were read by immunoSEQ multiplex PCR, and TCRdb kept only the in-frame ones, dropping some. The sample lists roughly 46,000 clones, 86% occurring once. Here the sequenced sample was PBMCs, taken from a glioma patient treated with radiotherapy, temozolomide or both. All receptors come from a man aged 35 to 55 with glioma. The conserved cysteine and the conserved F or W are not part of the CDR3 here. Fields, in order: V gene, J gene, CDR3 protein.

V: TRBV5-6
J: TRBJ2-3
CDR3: ASSLIRVPQY

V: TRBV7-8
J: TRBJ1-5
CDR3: ASSLGVGNQPQH

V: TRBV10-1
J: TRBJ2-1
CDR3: ASSGGLAYNEQF

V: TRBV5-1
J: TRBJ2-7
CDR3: ASSLLAGQTYEQY

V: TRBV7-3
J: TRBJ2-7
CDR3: ASSLGPPTTLSEQY

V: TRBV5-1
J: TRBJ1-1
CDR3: ASSLGTANTEAF

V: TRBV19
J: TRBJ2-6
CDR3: ASSLDSPRRVISGANVLT

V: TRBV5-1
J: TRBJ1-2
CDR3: ASSSTAGPTYGYT

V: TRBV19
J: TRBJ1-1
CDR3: ARVAEVNTEAF

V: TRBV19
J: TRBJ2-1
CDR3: ASSIPSGIEQF

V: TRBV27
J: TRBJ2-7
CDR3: ASSLIGGSHEQY

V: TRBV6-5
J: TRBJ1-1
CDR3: ASLTPGGTEAF

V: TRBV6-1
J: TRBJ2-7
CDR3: ATSTGYSYEQY

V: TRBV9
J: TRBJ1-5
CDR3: ASSVSGWSNQPQH

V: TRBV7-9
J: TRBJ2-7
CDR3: ASSLGSSAY

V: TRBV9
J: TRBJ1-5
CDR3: ASSPLFSNQPQH

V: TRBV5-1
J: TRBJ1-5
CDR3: ASSLAGVSNQPQH

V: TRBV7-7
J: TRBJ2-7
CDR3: ASSPTSGSGYEQY

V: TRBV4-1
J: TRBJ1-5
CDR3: ASSQTGFQPQH

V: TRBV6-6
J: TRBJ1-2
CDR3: ARKQGWYGYT

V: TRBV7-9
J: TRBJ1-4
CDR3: ASSLSVAGVGKLF

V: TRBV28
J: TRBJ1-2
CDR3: ASSPGRPGGYT

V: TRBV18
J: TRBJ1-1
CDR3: ASSPPGTGFTEAF

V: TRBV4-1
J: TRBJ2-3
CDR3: ASSQGPSARGYIRGTDTQY

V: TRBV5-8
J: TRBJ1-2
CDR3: ASSFSLGYT

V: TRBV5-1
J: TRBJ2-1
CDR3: ASSPGTRGGEQF

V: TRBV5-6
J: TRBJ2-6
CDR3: ASSLYTGSSGANVLT

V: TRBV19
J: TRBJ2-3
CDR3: ASSLSDMFYTDTQY

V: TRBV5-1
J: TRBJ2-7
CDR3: ASSLVGLAGSTYEQY

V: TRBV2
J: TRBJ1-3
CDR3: ASSESRQISGNTIY

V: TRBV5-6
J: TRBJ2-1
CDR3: ASSPKGGTQYRNEQF

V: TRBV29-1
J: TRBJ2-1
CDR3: SVVPGLAGNEQF

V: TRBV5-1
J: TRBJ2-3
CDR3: ASSLGRETDTQY

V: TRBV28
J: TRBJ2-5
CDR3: ASRTSGRETQY

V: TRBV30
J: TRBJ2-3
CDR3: AWSVGGGQDTQY

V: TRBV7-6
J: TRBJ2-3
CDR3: ASSSAFWADTQY

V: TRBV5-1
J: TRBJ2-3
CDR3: ASSSTSGTDTQY

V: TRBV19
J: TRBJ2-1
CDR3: ASSPVQGDGEQF

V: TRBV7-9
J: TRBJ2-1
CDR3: ASSSGTNAPNEQF

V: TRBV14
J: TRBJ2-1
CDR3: ASSQRQGAVGF

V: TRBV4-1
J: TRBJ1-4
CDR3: ASSQGLTGRDEKLF

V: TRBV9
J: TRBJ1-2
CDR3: ASSAGLTEGYT

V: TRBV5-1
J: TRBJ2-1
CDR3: ASSWQGPGARVIYNEQF

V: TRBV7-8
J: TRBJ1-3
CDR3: ASSLAGSGNTIY

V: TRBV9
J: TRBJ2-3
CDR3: ASSLRQGADTQY

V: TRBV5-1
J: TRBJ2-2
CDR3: ASSLLGGRANTGELF